This T cell receptor beta chain was documented in a study of human T cells and chemical hapten exposure listed by TCRdb under 2021. Some background on the complete study: For sensitization, 2% DPC in acetone was applied to a 2 cm by 2 cm area of upper inner arm skin. Most of the patients in the cohort were female, and the cohort covered alopecia areata with under or over 50% scalp involvement, alopecia totalis and alopecia universalis. Throughout the study period of around 25 weeks, patients also received therapeutic DPC doses to the scalp every week. Twenty-nine alopecia patients provided blood for TCR sequencing at one to four time points (pre-sensitization, 2, 6 and 24 weeks). Blood samples were taken from patients before sensitization (week 0) and at 2, 6 and about 24 weeks after DPC sensitization. In alopecia patients, the study followed how the peripheral blood TCR repertoire changed in vivo over primary and secondary sensitization to diphenylcyclopropenone (DPC), a hapten. The libraries were sequenced as a pool, and the TCR yield per sample differed mostly because of small variations in library volumes within the pool. Patch tests used Finn chambers with 0.01% DPC on the upper back, scored after 6 days by International Contact Dermatitis Research Group standards. Study-level results and caveats: The number of PT1 expanded TCRs positively correlated with patch test score, significant at thresholds 8, 16 and 32 but not 4. DPC sensitization did not change the number of TCRs with a frequency above 1 in 1000, and there was no evidence of changes in global repertoire structure. Compared with pre-sensitization or healthy control sets, expanded TCRs formed significantly more large CDR3 similarity clusters, which is consistent with antigen-driven responses. Alopecia, a presumed autoimmune disease, was present in all patients, so the immune response of the patients might differ from that of healthy individuals. Repeated subsampling changed both the strength of the expansion versus patch-test correlation and the threshold at which that correlation became significant.

Library creation used RACE. This sample was sequenced with a NextSeq 500. Library preparation attached unique molecular identifiers to individual cDNA molecules for quantitative, reproducible TCR counting. From each blood RNA sample, both TCR alpha and TCR beta chains were sequenced. The authors' analysis ran thus. The median number of TCRs per sample was over 85,000, ranging from 23,224 to 690,600. V, J and CDR3 annotation of the TCR reads was carried out using the Decombinator software suite. Every sample was subsampled to the same number of TCRs (28,000) for the PS versus PT1 abundance plots. TCRs were defined as expanded if absent before sensitization and observed at least eight times at the 2-week time point. TCRdb passed the public sequencing reads through fastp at Q25 and MiXCR, retaining productive beta sequences. Identical CDR3 protein sequences are pooled into one entry, listed with their most common genes and DNA. TCRdb's processing, not the study's, gives the V and J calls here. This sample has fewer than 200,000 distinct CDR3 sequences in its table, and approximately 20% of those were observed once. The ten largest clones represent over 6.5% of the sample.

Details on this clonotype: The target of this receptor is not known. Qualities for individual bases were not recorded, and no much larger clone is one base off.

The CDR3 spans 16 residues, from the cysteine through the phenylalanine. The CDR3 DNA has 48 bases and is translated from base 1. V and J are trimmed by 4 bases and 4 bases, and the gene matches miss 10 bases of the junction. CDR1 and CDR2 are drawn from the germline V gene (reference sequence): SGHKS, YYEKEE. This specimen's time point label, per the study, means: patch test 1, 2 weeks after DPC sensitization. What this sample's treatment or condition label stands for: therapeutic diphenylcyclopropenone sensitization with weekly scalp DPC. At every patch-test visit, the blood draw took place before the patch test was put on. Patients were considered eligible if aged 18 to 70, diagnosed with alopecia and deemed suitable for DPC therapy, and patients were excluded if pregnant. Unfractionated whole blood was collected in Tempus Blood RNA tubes, and total RNA was extracted from that blood.

This receptor was identified in a woman in her forties or fifties with alopecia areata. Some clones in this sample may be carry-over from other donors' samples. Rearrangement joined TRBV5-5 to TRBJ2-7, with 11 bases aligning to TRBD2. The starting material was whole blood, obtained in connection with sensitization to the hapten diphenylcyclopropenone (DPC). The DNA sequence reads TGTGCCAGCAGCGAACCATCTAGCGGGAGGTTTTACGAGCAGTACTTC. The translation is CASSEPSSGRFYEQYF.